The 24 T cell receptor beta chains given below trace back to one sample, sequenced in a study of T cell changes during pregnancy in multiple sclerosis. The assay was immunoSEQ multiplex PCR, and TCRdb's table has in-frame clones only and misses some. The table shows 85,000 to 130,000 clones, with about nine tenths occurring only once. The sample was peripheral blood, taken after pregnancy. These TCRs come from a female donor with multiple sclerosis, enrolled in a pregnancy study.

The gene calls are TRBV18 and TRBJ2-7; the match to TRBD2 covers 7 bases. The germline CDR1 and CDR2 sequences are KGHSH and LQKENI. CDR3 length equals 16 residues. V gave up 2 bases and J gave up 3 bases; unmatched junction bases: 10. The CDR3 bases are TGTGCCAGCTCACCAAATGAGCGGGGCGACCTCTACGAGCAGTACTTC. The encoded protein is CASSPNERGDLYEQYF.

This chain connects TRBV28 to TRBJ2-3, with 7 positions matching TRBD2. Trimming removed 10 bases from V and 5 bases from J; junction bases left unmatched: 9. CDR1 is MDHEN, CDR2 SYDVKM, per germline. This CDR3 region has 13 residues. The CDR3 DNA reads as TGTGCCACCGGTTGGGGGGGTGGAGATACGCAGTATTTT. Translating it yields CATGWGGGDTQYF.

This chain connects TRBV2 to TRBJ1-1, with TRBD1 identical over 7 bases. This CDR3 has 11 residues. Trimming cost V 9 bases and J 3 bases; bases outside gene matches: 1. Germline V gene data show CDR1 as SNHLY and CDR2 as FYNNEI. CDR3 nucleotide sequence: TGTGCCAGTCAGGGGGACACTGAAGCTTTCTTT. Protein: CASQGDTEAFF.

The V call is TRBV7-9, the J call TRBJ1-1; tentative D call: TRBD1 (6 bases). The CDR3 is 13 amino acids. Looked up from germline, CDR1 is SEHNR and CDR2 is FQNEAQ (reference sequence). V lost 6 bases and J 6 bases, leaving 14 bases between the germline ends. The CDR3: CASRGTGFAEAFF. CDR3 in DNA: TGTGCCAGCAGGGGAACAGGGTTCGCTGAAGCTTTCTTT.

The V gene is TRBV27, the J gene TRBJ1-5; D uncertain. Germline CDR1 is MNHEY and CDR2 is SMNVEV (reference sequence). With 0 bases removed from V and 9 bases from J, the gap between germline ends came to 9 bases. The CDR3 runs to 13 residues. CDR3 residues: CASSLSMGPPQHF. The CDR3 coding sequence is TGTGCCAGCAGTTTATCGATGGGCCCGCCCCAGCATTTT.

V is TRBV6-5 and J is TRBJ1-5; D is unclear. Trimming took 7 bases from V and 0 from J, leaving 13 bases between them. Germline loops: CDR1 MNHEY, CDR2 SVGAGI. The CDR3 contains 15 residues. In DNA, the CDR3 is TGTGCCAGCAAGGGAGGGTATTATAGCAATCAGCCCCAGCATTTT. Its protein is CASKGGYYSNQPQHF.

V gene TRBV19 combines with J gene TRBJ1-5; TRBD1 matches 9 bases. This CDR3 region has 15 residues. In germline, CDR1 is LNHDA, CDR2 SQIVND (reference sequence). Trimming at V came to 5 bases and at J to 4 bases, leaving 6 bases not matched to a gene. In DNA form, the CDR3 reads TGTGCCAGTAGTCTGCGACAGGGGGGAAATCAGCCCCAGCATTTT. Protein: CASSLRQGGNQPQHF.

The chain is built from TRBV5-1 and TRBJ1-2; 11 bases fit TRBD1. This CDR3 has 16 residues. The germline V gene has CDR1 SGHRS and CDR2 YFSETQ. The V gene end was trimmed by 5 bases and the J gene end by 6 bases; junction bases not matched to a gene: 12. CDR3 region: CASSLPPGQGEDGYTF. CDR3 bases: TGCGCCAGCAGTCTTCCTCCGGGACAGGGGGAGGATGGCTACACCTTC. Together with reference TRBV5-1 and TRBJ1-2, the CDR3 gives the full variable domain: KAGVTQTPRYLIKTRGQQVTLSCSPISGHRSVSWYQQTPGQGLQFLFEYFSETQRNKGNFPGRFSGRQFSNSRSEMNVSTLELGDSALYLCASSLPPGQGEDGYTFGSGTRLTVV.

The chain has TRBV2 and TRBJ1-1; 9 bases align to TRBD1. The V gene's germline CDR1 is SNHLY and CDR2 FYNNEI. V trimming: 2 bases; J trimming: 4 bases; junction bases outside the gene matches: 11. CDR3 length equals 17 residues. Here the CDR3 DNA reads TGTGCCAGCAGTGAAACCCGGGACAGGGTGACGGGCACTGAAGCTTTCTTT. Its protein is CASSETRDRVTGTEAFF.

The chain uses TRBV9 and TRBJ2-4; D gene uncertain. Between the trimmed V and J ends, which lost 4 bases and 3 bases, there was a span of 17 bases. Germline CDR1 SGDLS, CDR2 YYNGEE. The CDR3 extends over 16 amino acids. The CDR3 DNA reads as TGTGCCAGCAGCCCGACTGCCACCCCAAACAAAAACATTCAGTACTTC. It specifies CASSPTATPNKNIQYF.

V and J are TRBV5-6 and TRBJ2-7; D may be TRBD1 (5 bases). Germline values: CDR1 SGHDT, CDR2 YYEEEE. Trimming removed 0 bases at V and 4 bases at J, with 17 bases between. The CDR3 has 16 residues. CDR3 protein: CASSLALLGARYEQYF. The CDR3 bases are TGTGCCAGCAGCTTGGCCTTGTTAGGGGCTAGGTACGAGCAGTACTTC.

J is TRBJ1-3 and V is TRBV2, with 8 bases that match TRBD1. CDR1 SNHLY and CDR2 FYNNEI come from the germline V gene. This CDR3 is 16 amino acids long. With 6 bases clipped from V and 0 bases from J, the junction kept 7 bases outside the gene matches. The CDR3 bases are TGTGCCAGCAGGGGGGGGGACAGGCGCTCTGGAAACACCATATATTTT. It is translated as CASRGGDRRSGNTIYF.

V usage is TRBV18 and J usage is TRBJ2-7, with 11 positions matching TRBD2. The V gene end was trimmed by 0 bases and the J gene end by 7 bases; junction bases not matched to a gene: 8. The CDR3 extends over 16 amino acids. CDR1 and CDR2 (germline): KGHSH, LQKENI. The CDR3 here is CASSPPVLAGVEEQYF. Here the CDR3 DNA reads TGTGCCAGCTCACCACCGGTACTAGCGGGAGTAGAGGAGCAGTACTTC.

This chain uses TRBV28 with TRBJ1-2, with TRBD1 as a possible D gene (5 bases). V lost 4 bases to trimming and J lost 6 bases, with 18 bases between them. The CDR3 consists of 15 residues. Per the germline V gene, CDR1 is MDHEN and CDR2 is SYDVKM. The CDR3: CASSSLRTKGDGYTF. The CDR3 DNA reads TGTGCCAGCAGTTCCCTTAGGACAAAAGGAGATGGCTACACCTTC.

The rearrangement joins TRBV19 to TRBJ1-1; TRBD1 aligns across 9 bases. After removal of 8 bases from V and 5 bases from J, the junction contained 9 bases not matched to a gene. This CDR3 comprises 14 residues. CDR1 and CDR2 (germline): LNHDA, SQIVND (reference sequence). CDR3 nucleotides: TGTGCCAGTCAGAGGGACAGGGACCTAACTGAAGCTTTCTTT. Its protein is CASQRDRDLTEAFF.

This chain links TRBV5-5 with TRBJ1-4, with 8 bases fitting TRBD1. The length of the CDR3 is 15 residues. Germline V gene lookup returns CDR1 SGHKS and CDR2 YYEKEE (reference sequence). The V segment lost 2 bases and the J segment 7 bases; nucleotides outside the gene matches: 7. CDR3 protein: CASSFSGGAFEKLFF. The CDR3, as DNA: TGTGCCAGCAGCTTCTCAGGGGGCGCATTTGAAAAACTGTTTTTT.

The chain employs TRBV10-3 and TRBJ2-1; possibly TRBD2 for D (7 bases). Deletions cut 10 bases from V and 6 bases from J, with 22 bases between. Germline V gives CDR1 ENHRY, CDR2 SYGVKD. The CDR3 contains 15 residues. The CDR3 nucleotides are TGTGCCACCAGGGGTGGGGAGGGGAACCCCAATGAGCAGTTCTTC. It codes for CATRGGEGNPNEQFF.

Comment on this clone: The same CDR3 can be traced to other DNA sequences in this sample. V gene TRBV28 combines with J gene TRBJ2-7, with unresolved D. The CDR3 contains 11 residues. Trimming took 6 bases from V and 2 from J, leaving 5 bases between them. The germline V gene encodes CDR1 MDHEN and CDR2 SYDVKM. Here the CDR3 reads CASSQTYEQYF. The CDR3 DNA sequence: TGTGCCAGCAGCCAAACCTACGAGCAGTACTTC.

In its sample, this clone was seen once. The chain joins TRBV6-5 to TRBJ1-2; D is perhaps TRBD1 (6 bases). Germline V gene lookup returns CDR1 MNHEY and CDR2 SVGAGI. The CDR3 extends over 14 amino acids. The V end was cut by 6 bases, the J end by 7 bases, with 18 bases between. CDR3 residues: CASRPPGTQSGYTF. Written as DNA, the CDR3 is TGTGCCAGCAGGCCTCCCGGGACACAATCTGGCTACACCTTC.

This rearrangement joins TRBV29-1 to TRBJ1-1; D unresolved. Germline CDR1 SQVTM, CDR2 ANQGSEA. The CDR3 contains 14 residues. The V end lost 0 bases, the J end lost 2 bases, and 10 bases lay between the germline ends. Here the CDR3 reads CSVEDGNLNTEAFF. CDR3 DNA sequence: TGCAGCGTTGAAGACGGGAATCTTAACACTGAAGCTTTCTTT.

The chain links TRBV5-8 to TRBJ2-5; TRBD1 aligns across 7 bases. This CDR3 has 14 residues. V dropped 0 bases and J dropped 3; count of bases not matched to a gene: 2. The germline V gene encodes CDR1 SGHTS and CDR2 YDEGEE. The CDR3 is CASSLDRGEETQYF. The CDR3 nucleotides are TGTGCCAGCAGCTTGGACAGGGGTGAAGAGACCCAGTACTTC.

The chain couples TRBV19 to TRBJ1-2; no clear D gene. Trimming removed 5 bases at V and 1 base at J, with 11 bases between. There are 14 residues in the CDR3. Germline loops: CDR1 LNHDA, CDR2 SQIVND (reference sequence). CDR3 loop: CASSSGEGNYGYTF. CDR3 nucleotide sequence: TGTGCCAGTAGTTCCGGAGAGGGTAACTATGGCTACACCTTC.

This clone has only one observation. J is TRBJ1-1 and V is TRBV11-2; unclear D gene. The germline V gene has CDR1 SGHAT and CDR2 FQNNGV. The CDR3 runs 15 residues. V was trimmed by 1 base and J by 0 bases, leaving 9 bases between them. CDR3: CASSLGTGLNTEAFF. The CDR3 DNA reads as TGTGCCAGCAGCTTAGGAACGGGTTTGAACACTGAAGCTTTCTTT.

This clone was observed a handful of times. J is TRBJ1-1 and V is TRBV6-5; no clear D. CDR1 is MNHEY, CDR2 SVGAGI, per germline. The CDR3 length is 13 residues. Trimming took off 4 bases at V and 3 bases at J, with 9 bases between the two ends. The CDR3 region is CASSSTEDTEAFF. CDR3 in DNA: TGTGCCAGCAGTTCCACGGAGGACACTGAAGCTTTCTTT.